These 28 T cell receptor beta chains originate from one sample sequenced in a study of identical twins. TCRdb ran MiXCR on the 5' RACE reads and lists one entry per CDR3 protein. The sample has around 480,000 distinct CDR3 sequences; 11% to 15% are singletons. This sample was also put to use in a study of yellow fever vaccine responses in identical twins.

Sequencing was carried out using CD4+ T cells sorted from blood. The source of these receptors is a woman aged 18 to 35 in good health.

This clonotype was counted between two and nine times. The V call is TRBV6-5, the J call TRBJ2-7; D ambiguous. V lost 8 bases and J lost 2, with 7 bases in between. Germline CDR1 and CDR2: MNHEY and SVGAGI. This CDR3 contains 11 residues. Here the CDR3 reads CASGSPYEQYF. The CDR3 DNA reads as TGTGCCAGCGGCAGCCCCTACGAGCAGTACTTC.

The J gene is TRBJ2-1, the V gene TRBV12-3 or TRBV12-4; D call uncertain. V gave up 2 bases and J gave up 3 bases, with 17 bases separating them. The length of the CDR3 is 17 residues. CDR3 amino acids: CASSLRRTAEHYNEQFF. The DNA of the CDR3 is TGTGCCAGCAGTTTACGGCGTACGGCGGAGCACTACAATGAGCAGTTCTTC.

This clonotype was detected many times. The chain has TRBV12-3 or TRBV12-4 and TRBJ2-1; no definite D call. The CDR3 is 13 amino acids. Trimming pared 4 bases from V and 9 bases from J, leaving 13 bases between. The CDR3 coding sequence is TGTGCCAGCAGTTCCCTTCAGCGTCTTGAGCAGTTCTTC. Translating gives CASSSLQRLEQFF.

This clonotype has more than one count but fewer than ten. The chain combines TRBV10-3 with TRBJ1-1, with 9 bases aligning to TRBD1. Germline V lookup: CDR1 ENHRY, CDR2 SYGVKD. This CDR3 contains 14 residues. J was trimmed by 11 bases and V by 2 bases; bases with no gene match: 9. CDR3 sequence (DNA): TGTGCCATCAGTGAGACACCGGGACAGGGTATTGCTTTCTTT. Its protein is CAISETPGQGIAFF.

This chain uses TRBV12-3 or TRBV12-4 with TRBJ2-2; TRBD1 or TRBD2 may be the D gene (5 bases each). V was pared by 6 bases and J by 10 bases, with 24 bases between. The CDR3 loop spans 16 amino acids. CDR3 sequence reads: CASRAREGDPSKELFF. The DNA of the CDR3 is TGTGCCAGCAGGGCCCGAGAAGGGGACCCCTCTAAGGAGCTGTTTTTT.

This clonotype was seen a few times. The V and J genes are TRBV20-1 and TRBJ2-5; TRBD2 agrees at 9 bases. The CDR3 consists of 14 residues. Germline-derived CDR1 and CDR2 are DFQATT and SNEGSKA (reference sequence). V lost 4 bases, J lost 3 bases, and 6 bases stayed unmatched. The CDR3 is CSAKGLAGKETQYF. The CDR3 DNA sequence: TGCAGTGCTAAGGGACTAGCTGGGAAAGAGACCCAGTACTTC.

This chain uses TRBV4-2 with TRBJ2-7, with D possibly TRBD1 on 6 matching bases. Trimming took off 6 bases at V and 4 bases at J, with 16 bases between the two ends. This CDR3 is built from 14 residues. Germline CDR1 reads LGHNA; CDR2 reads YNFKEQ. This CDR3 is CASSRERGSYEQYF. The CDR3 DNA is TGTGCCAGCAGTCGAGAGAGGGGGAGTTACGAGCAGTACTTC.

This CDR3 is CASSIGGFSYEQYF. The CDR3 coding sequence is TGTGCCAGTAGTATTGGGGGATTCTCCTACGAGCAGTACTTC. The gene calls are TRBV19 and TRBJ2-7, with D perhaps assigned TRBD1 or TRBD2 (5 bases each). Per the germline V gene, CDR1 is LNHDA and CDR2 is SQIVND (reference sequence). The CDR3 has 14 amino acids. With 3 bases removed from V and 0 bases from J, the gap between germline ends came to 9 bases.

This clonotype has a handful of counts. The chain couples TRBV4-3 to TRBJ2-2; 9 bases align to TRBD2. The junction had 3 bases not matched to a gene; V was cut back by 4 bases and J by 0 bases. From germline, CDR1 is LGHNA and CDR2 YSLEER. This CDR3 comprises 16 residues. The chain's CDR3 is CASSLTSGSNTGELFF. CDR3 bases: TGCGCCAGCAGCCTGACTAGCGGATCGAACACCGGGGAGCTGTTTTTT.

The V gene is TRBV23-1, the J gene TRBJ2-5; 14 positions agree with TRBD2. The J call is in doubt because the DNA end fits TRBJ2-7 better. TRBV23-1 belongs to the ORF category, with a function that is uncertain. The CDR3 is made up of 18 amino acids. CDR3: CASTNGGGLAGATYEQYF. CDR3 sequence (DNA): TGCGCCAGCACCAACGGTGGGGGACTAGCGGGAGCTACCTACGAGCAGTACTTC.

This clonotype was detected only a few times. The gene calls are TRBV4-2 and TRBJ2-3, with TRBD2 matching 7 bases. This CDR3 contains 17 residues. Losses at the gene ends were 0 bases for V and 2 bases for J; bases not matched to a gene: 8. From germline, CDR1 is LGHNA and CDR2 YNFKEQ. CDR3 nucleotide sequence: TGTGCCAGCAGCCAAGATTTGGGCGGGAGATTCACAGATACGCAGTATTTT. It codes for CASSQDLGGRFTDTQYF.

The J gene is TRBJ1-5, the V gene TRBV10-3; no clear D. From germline, CDR1 is ENHRY and CDR2 SYGVKD. Trimming stripped 5 bases from V and 6 bases from J, with 17 bases between. The CDR3 loop spans 15 amino acids. CDR3 in amino acids: CAISREFQAGQPQHF. For the CDR3, the DNA is TGTGCCATCAGTCGAGAGTTTCAGGCAGGTCAGCCCCAGCATTTT.

The V call is TRBV20-1, the J call TRBJ2-7; D is uncertain. V lost 3 bases and J 4 bases, leaving 10 bases between the germline ends. The germline V gene has CDR1 DFQATT and CDR2 SNEGSKA (reference sequence). The CDR3 contains 12 residues. CDR3 in amino acids: CSASDDSYEQYF. The CDR3 bases are TGCAGTGCTAGTGATGACTCGTACGAGCAGTACTTC.

The table lists this clonotype with many counts. The chain has TRBV5-5 and TRBJ2-3; possibly TRBD2 for D (5 bases). The V end lost 0 bases, the J end lost 3 bases, and 11 bases lay between the germline ends. CDR3 length equals 15 residues. Looked up from germline, CDR1 is SGHKS and CDR2 is YYEKEE (reference sequence). The CDR3 loop is CASSLDSVGTDTQYF. The CDR3 region has the DNA TGTGCCAGCAGCTTGGATAGCGTGGGGACAGATACGCAGTATTTT.

This clonotype showed up just a few times. The CDR3 coding sequence is TGTGCCAGCAGCCCCCGTGGGGGGACGAACACTGAAGCTTTCTTT. As protein: CASSPRGGTNTEAFF. The chain joins TRBV7-9 to TRBJ1-1, with TRBD1 as a possible D gene (5 bases). The germline gives CDR1 SEHNR, CDR2 FQNEAQ (reference sequence). Trimming left V 5 bases short and J 1 base short, with 14 bases between. The length of the CDR3 is 15 residues.

At least ten counts were recorded for this clonotype. The chain couples TRBV20-1 to TRBJ2-3; D is perhaps TRBD2 (5 bases). Trimming pared 3 bases from V and 3 bases from J, leaving 16 bases between. Germline CDR1 DFQATT, CDR2 SNEGSKA (reference sequence). This CDR3 comprises 15 residues. The CDR3 DNA reads as TGCAGTGCTAGTAGTTTCTCCGGGATAACAGATACGCAGTATTTT. This gives the protein CSASSFSGITDTQYF.

In DNA, the CDR3 is TGCGCCAGCAGCTTGAAGGTGTCAGGCGGTAATGAGCAGTTCTTC. Protein: CASSLKVSGGNEQFF. The chain combines TRBV5-1 with TRBJ2-1; D remains ambiguous. Germline V CDR1 and CDR2: SGHRS, YFSETQ. This CDR3 has 15 amino acids. V gave up 1 base and J gave up 7 bases, with 15 bases separating them.

The chain combines TRBV20-1 with TRBJ2-7, with D tentatively TRBD1 (6 bases). The CDR3 spans 11 residues. The germline V and J ends were trimmed by 5 bases and 2 bases, with 7 bases remaining between them. Germline V gene sequence: CDR1 DFQATT, CDR2 SNEGSKA (reference sequence). The CDR3 bases are TGCAGTGCTGGGGACACCTACGAGCAGTACTTC. This codes for CSAGDTYEQYF.

This clonotype was detected only a few times. This rearrangement joins TRBV28 to TRBJ2-5, with D unclear. Trimming stripped 2 bases from V and 3 bases from J, with 10 bases between. Germline V gives CDR1 MDHEN, CDR2 SYDVKM. The CDR3 runs to 14 residues. CDR3 DNA sequence: TGTGCCAGCAGTTTACAACGCCATGAAGAGACCCAGTACTTC. Translating gives CASSLQRHEETQYF.

This clonotype has only a few counts. This chain connects TRBV24-1 to TRBJ2-5; D gene unclear. Per the germline V gene, CDR1 is KGHDR and CDR2 is SFDVKD. The CDR3 spans 13 residues. V was cut by 1 base and J by 5 bases, with 7 bases left in between. The CDR3 spells CATSDFSVETQYF. The CDR3 DNA sequence: TGTGCCACCAGTGATTTTTCGGTGGAGACCCAGTACTTC.

This clonotype was picked up a small number of times. This sequence joins TRBV28 and TRBJ2-5; TRBD1 matches 7 bases. The CDR3 has 15 amino acids. The germline gives CDR1 MDHEN, CDR2 SYDVKM. The V and J ends lost 6 bases and 2 bases, in that order; junction bases with no gene match: 9. The CDR3 sequence is CASRVTGTEQETQYF. In DNA, the CDR3 is TGTGCCAGCAGGGTCACCGGGACAGAACAAGAGACCCAGTACTTC.

CDR3 region: CAWRLAGSADTQYF. As DNA, the CDR3 is TGTGCCTGGAGGCTAGCGGGGTCAGCAGATACGCAGTATTTT. V usage is TRBV30 and J usage is TRBJ2-3, with 9 bases that match TRBD2. The V and J ends lost 3 bases and 4 bases, in that order; junction bases with no gene match: 5. In germline, CDR1 is GTSNPN, CDR2 SVGIG (reference sequence). This CDR3 is built from 14 residues. The full variable domain, with the rest looked up from reference TRBV30 and TRBJ2-3, is SQTIHQWPATLVQPVGSPLSLECTVEGTSNPNLYWYRQAAGRGLQLLFYSVGIGQISSEVPQNLSASRPQDRQFILSSKKLLLSDSGFYLCAWRLAGSADTQYFGPGTRLTVL.

This clonotype was observed a handful of times. The chain carries TRBV3-1 and TRBJ1-6; D call uncertain. Per the germline V gene, CDR1 is LGHDT and CDR2 is YNNKEL (reference sequence). This CDR3 is built from 15 residues. The germline V and J ends were trimmed by 1 base and 6 bases, with 10 bases remaining between them. CDR3 in amino acids: CASSQGYEINSPLHF. The CDR3 bases are TGTGCCAGCAGCCAAGGATACGAGATTAATTCACCCCTCCACTTT.

This clonotype was found once. The chain joins TRBV10-3 to TRBJ2-2; TRBD1 aligns across 7 bases. J lost 7 bases, V lost 2 bases, and 1 base had no gene match. CDR3 length: 13 amino acids. The germline V gene has CDR1 ENHRY and CDR2 SYGVKD. The CDR3 coding sequence is TGTGCCATCAGTGAGACAGGGGTCGGGGAGCTGTTTTTT. Translation: CAISETGVGELFF.

The chain has TRBV20-1 and TRBJ2-7; 7 bases are a match to TRBD1. Trimming at V came to 3 bases and at J to 9 bases, leaving 14 bases not matched to a gene. Germline values: CDR1 DFQATT, CDR2 SNEGSKA (reference sequence). The CDR3 contains 14 residues. In DNA form, the CDR3 reads TGCAGTGCTAGTCAACTCGTAGGGGGCCCTCGGCAGTACTTC. Amino acid sequence: CSASQLVGGPRQYF.

The rearrangement links TRBV12-3 or TRBV12-4 to TRBJ1-5, with D tentatively TRBD1 (6 bases). Deletions cut 0 bases from V and 3 bases from J, with 12 bases between. The CDR3 is 16 amino acids. CDR3 in DNA: TGTGCCAGCAGTTTAGCCCAGGACAGCCCCAATCAGCCCCAGCATTTT. Protein: CASSLAQDSPNQPQHF.

This clonotype has ten or more counts. The chain joins TRBV29-1 to TRBJ1-1; 7 bases agree with TRBD1. The V and J ends lost 7 bases and 7 bases, in that order; junction bases with no gene match: 9. CDR3 length: 12 amino acids. In germline, CDR1 is SQVTM, CDR2 ANQGSEA. In DNA, the CDR3 is TGCAGCGCCTCAGACAGGGAGATTGAAGCTTTCTTT. Its translation is CSASDREIEAFF.

In its sample, this clonotype was seen a few times. The chain combines TRBV7-9 with TRBJ2-7, with D perhaps TRBD1 or TRBD2 (5 bases each). The V gene's germline CDR1 is SEHNR and CDR2 FQNEAQ (reference sequence). V gave up 6 bases and J gave up 0 bases, with 21 bases separating them. The CDR3 runs to 17 residues. The CDR3 coding sequence is TGTGCCAGCAGTCCCACATCGACCGGGACGTTCTCCTACGAGCAGTACTTC. Translated: CASSPTSTGTFSYEQYF.